Following are 2 T cell receptor beta chains from one sample sequenced in a study of T cell clones after liver transplantation. The table came from immunoSEQ multiplex PCR; TCRdb's copy has only in-frame clones and leaves some out. This sample has some 15,000 clones, with about 90% found just once. Sequenced here: CD8+ T cells from blood, sampled before liver transplant. The receptors here all came from a human donor who received a liver transplant.

V gene TRBV7-9 combines with J gene TRBJ1-3; TRBD1 aligns across 9 bases. V dropped 5 bases and J dropped 4; count of bases not matched to a gene: 9. Germline lookup yields CDR1 SEHNR and CDR2 FQNEAQ (reference sequence). This CDR3 is built from 16 residues. CDR3 DNA sequence: TGTGCCAGCAGCCCCCGGGACAGGGTGGCCGGAAACACCATATATTTT. This encodes CASSPRDRVAGNTIYF.

The chain is built from TRBV5-6 and TRBJ2-7; 8 positions match TRBD1. The CDR3 has 14 residues. Germline CDR1 is SGHDT and CDR2 is YYEEEE. V lost 2 bases to trimming and J lost 2 bases; unmatched junction nucleotides: 3. The CDR3 DNA reads TGTGCCAGCAGCTTTGGGACAGGAGCCTACGAGCAGTACTTC. It yields the protein CASSFGTGAYEQYF.